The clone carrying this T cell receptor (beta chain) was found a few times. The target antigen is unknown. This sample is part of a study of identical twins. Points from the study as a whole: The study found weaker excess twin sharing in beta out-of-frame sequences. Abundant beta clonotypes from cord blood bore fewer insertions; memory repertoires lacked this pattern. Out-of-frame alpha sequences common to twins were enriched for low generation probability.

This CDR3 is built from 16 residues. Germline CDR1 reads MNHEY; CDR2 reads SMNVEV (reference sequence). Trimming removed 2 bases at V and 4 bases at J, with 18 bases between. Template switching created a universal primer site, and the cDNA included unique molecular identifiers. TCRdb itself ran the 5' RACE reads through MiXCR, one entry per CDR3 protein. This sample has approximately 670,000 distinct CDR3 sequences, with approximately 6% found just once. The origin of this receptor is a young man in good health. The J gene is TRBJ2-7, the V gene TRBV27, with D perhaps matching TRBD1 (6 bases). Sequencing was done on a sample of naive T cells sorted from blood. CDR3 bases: TGTGCCAGCAGTTTAACGTTCTCAGGGGACGAGTACGAGCAGTACTTC. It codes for CASSLTFSGDEYEQYF.